The clone carrying this T cell receptor beta chain was found a few times. What it binds is not known. Patients aged 18 to 65 had newly diagnosed hyperthyroidism of under 2 months' duration. The data were taken from a study of T cells in Graves' hyperthyroidism and ophthalmopathy. Germline lookup yields CDR1 SGHRS and CDR2 YFSETQ. The CDR3 totals 11 residues. V gave up 7 bases and J gave up 3 bases, with 8 bases separating them. There were TCR beta CDR3 regions amplified from RNA transcripts. A set of HTBI primers served as the primers for a first-round RT-PCR of the TCR CDR3. TCRdb analysed the multiplex PCR reads with MiXCR anew, one entry per CDR3 protein. Altogether approximately 400,000 distinct CDR3 sequences are present, approximately 13% being singletons, with the ten largest covering more than 20%. Study results and limitations: Ophthalmopathy got predicted by the model a median around 6.8 months before its onset. Ophthalmopathy was separated from stable hyperthyroidism by a 13 V-J model.

The V gene is TRBV5-1, the J gene TRBJ2-7; D is uncertain. The source of this sequence is a young man with Graves' hyperthyroidism that later progressed to Graves' ophthalmopathy. The sample comprised blood. CDR3: CASAQNYEQYF. The CDR3 DNA follows: TGCGCCAGCGCCCAGAACTACGAGCAGTACTTC.